A selection of T cell receptor beta chains follows, all from one sample in a study of T cell repertoires in aging, cancer and after chemotherapy. TCRdb reprocessed the multiplex PCR reads via MiXCR and lists one record per CDR3 protein. Of about 2,700 distinct CDR3 sequences listed, around 26% are singletons. The sequenced sample consisted of blood. These receptor sequences come from a human donor with a solid tumor. CDR3s include the opening cysteine and the closing phenylalanine or tryptophan. A D gene is named only where the DNA matches it firmly. Only part of the rows carry a size: once, few, many, or a class if the clone is expanded.

j_call,d_call,v_call,clone_size,cdr3_length,cdr3_aa,cdr3_nt
TRBJ2-5,.,TRBV6-5,medium-sized,11,CASRGLETQYF,TGTGCCAGCAGAGGTCTGGAGACCCAGTACTTC
TRBJ2-3,.,TRBV7-6,medium-sized,13,CASSLEVTDTQYF,TGTGCCAGCAGCTTAGAGGTGACAGATACGCAGTATTTT
TRBJ1-4,.,TRBV4-2,few,13,CASSLQTDEKLFF,TGTGCCAGCAGCCTTCAAACCGATGAAAAACTGTTTTTT
TRBJ1-2,TRBD1,TRBV28,.,15,CASSLRTGGQHGYTF,TGTGCCAGCAGTTTAAGGACAGGAGGTCAGCATGGCTACACCTTC
TRBJ2-1,TRBD2,TRBV27,few,15,CASSPRGGSYNEQFF,TGTGCCAGCAGTCCCCGGGGGGGGAGCTACAATGAGCAGTTCTTC
TRBJ2-3,TRBD2,TRBV12-3/TRBV12-4,medium-sized,16,CASSLKTSGTEDTQYF,TGTGCCAGCAGTTTAAAGACTAGCGGGACTGAAGATACGCAGTATTTT
TRBJ2-1,TRBD1,TRBV20-1,.,14,CSATGTGVYNEQFF,TGCAGTGCTACCGGGACAGGGGTTTACAATGAGCAGTTCTTC
TRBJ2-5,TRBD2,TRBV18,.,16,CASSPGLAGFQETQYF,TGTGCCAGCTCACCAGGCCTAGCGGGGTTCCAAGAGACCCAGTACTTC
TRBJ2-7,.,TRBV2,.,15,CASSEARQGYYEQYF,TGTGCCAGCAGTGAAGCTAGGCAGGGCTACTACGAGCAGTACTTC
TRBJ2-7,TRBD2,TRBV20-1,.,14,CSAPEGGRVWEQYF,TGCAGTGCTCCTGAGGGCGGGAGGGTCTGGGAGCAGTACTTC
TRBJ2-7,.,TRBV15,large,13,CATSRESGSEQYF,TGTGCCACCAGCAGAGAGAGCGGCTCCGAGCAGTACTTC
TRBJ2-3,TRBD2,TRBV18,.,14,CASRQQRETDTQYF,TGTGCCAGCAGACAACAGCGGGAGACAGATACGCAGTATTTT
TRBJ2-3,.,TRBV29-1,few,12,CSWGLAADTQYF,TGCAGCTGGGGGCTAGCGGCAGATACGCAGTATTTT
TRBJ2-3,.,TRBV11-2,medium-sized,13,CASSAPPQGTQYF,TGTGCCAGCAGCGCACCACCGCAAGGAACGCAGTATTTT
TRBJ2-3,.,TRBV27,medium-sized,13,CASKRSGADTQYF,TGTGCCAGCAAAAGGTCAGGGGCAGATACGCAGTATTTT
TRBJ2-1,.,TRBV6-1,once,17,CASRPLTGDSSYNEQFF,TGTGCCAGCAGGCCCCTGACAGGTGACAGCTCCTACAATGAGCAGTTCTTC
TRBJ1-1,.,TRBV29-1,medium-sized,13,CSVEDPRNTEAFF,TGCAGCGTTGAAGACCCTAGGAACACTGAAGCTTTCTTT
TRBJ2-3,.,TRBV5-1,.,14,CASSLGLGVDTQYF,TGCGCCAGCAGCTTGGGGCTAGGTGTAGATACGCAGTATTTT
TRBJ1-1,.,TRBV7-9,.,12,CASSLNPGKAFF,TGTGCCAGCAGCTTAAACCCCGGTAAGGCTTTCTTT
TRBJ2-1,TRBD2,TRBV12-3/TRBV12-4,medium-sized,15,CASSWTSGRANEQFF,TGTGCCAGCAGTTGGACTAGCGGGAGAGCAAATGAGCAGTTCTTC
TRBJ2-3,TRBD2,TRBV27,.,14,CAITFSGPTDTQYF,TGTGCCATCACCTTTAGCGGGCCCACAGATACGCAGTATTTT
TRBJ2-3,TRBD2,TRBV7-6,medium-sized,15,CASSLEAGEVDTQYF,TGTGCCAGCAGCTTAGAAGCGGGAGAGGTAGATACGCAGTATTTT
TRBJ1-2,.,TRBV12-3/TRBV12-4,.,11,CASSSIKGNTF,TGTGCCAGCAGTTCAATAAAGGGCAACACCTTC
TRBJ2-3,TRBD1,TRBV27,.,15,CASSSGQGGTDTQYF,TGTGCCAGCAGTTCGGGACAGGGGGGGACAGATACGCAGTATTTT
TRBJ1-2,.,TRBV6-1,medium-sized,17,CASSEVYSGTRNYGYTF,TGTGCCAGCAGTGAAGTTTACTCCGGGACGAGGAACTATGGCTACACCTTC
TRBJ2-3,TRBD2,TRBV27,once,17,CASSLLVPSGKTDTQYF,TGTGCCAGCAGTTTATTGGTTCCTAGCGGGAAGACAGATACGCAGTATTTT
TRBJ2-2,TRBD2,TRBV5-1,.,16,CASSRTSGTNTGELFF,TGCGCCAGCAGCCGAACTAGCGGAACGAACACCGGGGAGCTGTTTTTT
TRBJ2-3,.,TRBV19,large,13,CASSIDHADTQYF,TGTGCCAGTAGTATAGATCATGCCGATACGCAGTATTTT
TRBJ2-1,.,TRBV30,medium-sized,13,CASVSGNRNEQFF,TGTGCCTCGGTCTCAGGGAATCGCAATGAGCAGTTCTTC
TRBJ1-2,TRBD1,TRBV19,.,15,CASSIRTGQAYGYTF,TGTGCCAGTAGTATACGGACAGGGCAGGCCTATGGCTACACCTTC
TRBJ1-1,.,TRBV6-5,few,15,CASSELGAVYTEAFF,TGTGCCAGCAGTGAATTAGGGGCTGTGTACACTGAAGCTTTCTTT
TRBJ2-7,TRBD1,TRBV6-5,medium-sized,14,CASSYYTGAGEQYF,TGTGCCAGCAGTTACTACACAGGGGCTGGCGAGCAGTACTTC
TRBJ1-1,.,TRBV6-4,.,13,CASRQGPNTEAFF,TGTGCCAGCAGACAGGGTCCAAACACTGAAGCTTTCTTT
TRBJ2-1,.,TRBV14,.,14,CASSQVAWGHEQFF,TGTGCCAGCAGCCAAGTTGCGTGGGGTCATGAGCAGTTCTTC
TRBJ1-2,.,TRBV28,few,13,CASSFRANYGYTF,TGTGCCAGCAGTTTCCGGGCTAACTATGGCTACACCTTC
TRBJ1-2,.,TRBV20-1,few,12,CSAHPGGGGYTF,TGCAGTGCACATCCGGGGGGTGGCGGCTACACCTTC
TRBJ2-2,.,TRBV18,medium-sized,13,CASSPLATGELFF,TGTGCCAGCTCTCCCCTAGCGACCGGGGAGCTGTTTTTT
TRBJ1-5,TRBD1,TRBV7-6,medium-sized,14,CASSQGTGDQPQHF,TGTGCCAGCAGCCAAGGGACAGGGGATCAGCCCCAGCATTTT
TRBJ2-3,TRBD1,TRBV11-2,few,18,CASSLVSLGTGNTDTQYF,TGTGCCAGCAGCTTAGTCTCCTTAGGGACAGGGAACACAGATACGCAGTATTTT
TRBJ2-3,.,TRBV29-1,large,12,CSVGTSTDTQYF,TGCAGCGTTGGGACCAGCACAGATACGCAGTATTTT
TRBJ2-1,.,TRBV7-6,medium-sized,13,CASSSMGDNEQFF,TGTGCCAGCAGTTCAATGGGGGACAATGAGCAGTTCTTC
TRBJ2-5,.,TRBV18,medium-sized,13,CASSEYNQETQYF,TGTGCCAGCTCTGAGTACAACCAAGAGACCCAGTACTTC
TRBJ2-7,.,TRBV27,medium-sized,15,CASSPVLSFSYEQYF,TGTGCCAGCAGTCCCGTGCTCTCCTTCTCCTACGAGCAGTACTTC
TRBJ2-3,TRBD1,TRBV6-1,.,14,CASSRDRGADTQYF,TGTGCCAGCAGCCGGGACAGGGGAGCAGATACGCAGTATTTT
TRBJ2-6,.,TRBV27,medium-sized,12,CASSSGANVLTF,TGTGCCAGCAGTTCTGGGGCCAACGTCCTGACTTTC
TRBJ1-2,TRBD1,TRBV12-3/TRBV12-4,medium-sized,16,CASSSGLGTGVTGYTF,TGTGCCAGCAGTTCTGGGTTAGGGACAGGGGTAACCGGCTACACCTTC